Below, one T cell receptor beta chain is given with its context. These data come from a study of blood T cell repertoires in COVID-19. As handled by the study authors: Amplified reference gene primers provided the basis for estimating nucleated cell counts. The protocol was immunoSEQ multiplex PCR, while the TCRdb copy is restricted to in-frame clones and leaves out a portion. That table supplies the V and J calls and clone size; D and trimming were determined from the DNA. The table shows some 330,000 clones, with 92% occurring only once. Germline CDR1 reads MNHEY; CDR2 reads SVGEGT. Trimming stripped 3 bases from V and 1 base from J, with 9 bases between. The CDR3 has 14 residues. Those enrolled, adults aged 18 to 89 years, came from some 25 US areas.

What was sequenced was PBMCs or T cells enriched from blood (not recorded which). The clonotype originates from a woman in her thirties who had recovered from COVID-19. The chain recombines TRBV6-2 or TRBV6-3 with TRBJ2-5, with no clear D. In DNA, the CDR3 is TGTGCCAGCAGTTATAGCTCGCTCCAAGAGACCCAGTACTTC. This encodes CASSYSSLQETQYF.